The following is a T cell receptor (beta chain) sequence with its context. Its antigen is undetermined. Per sample, extraction of total RNA gave at least 6 micrograms in every case. A sample-barcoded 5' primer and a J-beta primer mix were used in a second PCR of roughly 6 to 11 cycles. There were at least 2.5 million CDR3-containing paired-end reads obtained from each sample. Each CDR3 protein gets one entry after TCRdb re-called the 5' RACE reads with MiXCR. The repertoire holds 650,000 or so distinct CDR3 sequences, under 65% seen once, with about 14% in the top ten. The data belong to a study of blood T cells in healthy people across ages. General study points: Diversity was estimated from one million T cells, and these estimates were considered underestimates. Comparison with aged donors showed that long-lived donors had more naive CD4+ cells and higher diversity.

The TCR sequence derives from a woman aged 80 or older in good health. The sequencing sample was made of blood.

This CDR3 is CASSQGQGADEQFF. The CDR3 DNA sequence: TGTGCCAGCAGCCAGGGACAGGGGGCCGATGAGCAGTTCTTC. This chain connects TRBV3-1 to TRBJ2-1, with TRBD1 identical over 12 bases. Germline V gene lookup returns CDR1 LGHDT and CDR2 YNNKEL (reference sequence). CDR3 size: 14 residues. With 3 bases clipped from V and 8 bases from J, the junction kept 2 bases outside the gene matches.